One and the same sample provided the 21 T cell receptor beta chains below, sequenced in a study of blood T cell repertoires in COVID-19. Sequencing used immunoSEQ multiplex PCR; TCRdb keeps in-frame clones, though not all of them. The table lists roughly 160,000 clones, roughly 81% of them singletons. Sequenced: peripheral blood. The origin of the receptors is a woman aged 45 to 65 with COVID-19, enrolled during active disease.

The V gene is TRBV4-3, the J gene TRBJ2-1, with D perhaps matching TRBD1 (6 bases). This CDR3 spans 16 amino acids. CDR1 is LGHNA, CDR2 YSLEER, per germline. Trimming stripped 0 bases from V and 9 bases from J, with 18 bases between. The DNA for the CDR3 is TGCGCCAGCAGCCAAGAACCACAGGGAACCTTCGTTGAGCAGTTCTTC. Its translation is CASSQEPQGTFVEQFF.

This clone was picked up one time. The genes are TRBV28 and TRBJ2-2, with TRBD1 matching 7 bases. Germline lookup yields CDR1 MDHEN and CDR2 SYDVKM. The V gene end was trimmed by 10 bases and the J gene end by 0 bases; junction bases not matched to a gene: 5. The CDR3 length is 14 residues. CDR3 sequence: CATPTGSNTGELFF. CDR3 nucleotide sequence: TGTGCCACACCGACAGGGTCGAACACCGGGGAGCTGTTTTTT.

The sample holds one count of this clone. V is TRBV11-3 and J is TRBJ1-4; D is unresolved. The CDR3 length is 12 residues. V dropped 5 bases and J dropped 8 bases, with 9 bases sitting between them. Germline V gives CDR1 SGHNT, CDR2 YENEEA. The CDR3 reads CASSPPSEKLFF. The CDR3, as DNA: TGTGCCAGCAGCCCCCCAAGCGAAAAACTGTTTTTT.

The chain links TRBV19 to TRBJ1-4, with TRBD1 as a possible D gene (5 bases). Germline lookup yields CDR1 LNHDA and CDR2 SQIVND (reference sequence). This CDR3 is 14 amino acids long. Trimming shortened V by 4 bases and J by 3 bases, and 9 bases separated the two germline ends. The chain's CDR3 is CASSTGTSNEKLFF. Here the CDR3 DNA reads TGTGCCAGTAGTACCGGGACTTCTAATGAAAAACTGTTTTTT.

The genes are TRBV6-5 and TRBJ1-4, with D tentatively TRBD1 (6 bases). This CDR3 region has 15 residues. Trimming left V 2 bases short and J 8 bases short, with 15 bases between. Per germline, CDR1 MNHEY and CDR2 SVGAGI. The CDR3 coding sequence is TGTGCCAGCAGTTACCATGAGGGGGTGGCGGAAAAACTGTTTTTT. This gives the protein CASSYHEGVAEKLFF.

This clone was found once. The V call is TRBV12-5, the J call TRBJ1-5, with D possibly being TRBD1 (5 bases). Germline CDR1 LGHNT, CDR2 FRNRAP. The CDR3 is 19 amino acids. V shed 0 bases and J shed 2 bases, with 20 bases lying between them. CDR3 DNA: TGTGCTAGTGGTTTGGTACTTTTTGATCGACAGATCCGCAATCAGCCCCAGCATTTT. Amino acid sequence: CASGLVLFDRQIRNQPQHF.

The V call is TRBV10-2, the J call TRBJ1-5; the D is unclear. V lost 0 bases, J lost 4 bases, and 19 bases lay in between. Germline CDR1 is WSHSY and CDR2 is SAAADI. The CDR3 is 18 residues long. The CDR3 DNA is TGCGCCAGCAGTGAGTCCAAAAACCTCCGGGGAAAGAATCAGCCCCAGCATTTT. Amino acid sequence: CASSESKNLRGKNQPQHF.

This clone was seen only once. Germline is not matched at one junction end, which may reflect a read error. The CDR3 DNA reads as TGTGCTAGCAGCTTGTTAGCCGCCAGGGACAGGGGGGCGAGGAACACTGAAGCTTTCTTT. It is translated as CASSLLAARDRGARNTEAFF. The chain carries TRBV7-7 and TRBJ1-1; TRBD1 agrees at 11 bases. The CDR3 spans 20 residues. CDR1 and CDR2 from the germline V gene are SSHAT and FNYEAQ (reference sequence).

The rearrangement joins TRBV19 to TRBJ2-2, with 9 bases identical to TRBD1. The CDR3 is made up of 17 amino acids. The germline V gene encodes CDR1 LNHDA and CDR2 SQIVND (reference sequence). J was trimmed by 7 bases and V by 3 bases; bases with no gene match: 12. The CDR3 protein is CASSIVLLGQGFGELFF. CDR3 bases: TGTGCCAGTAGTATCGTTTTGTTGGGACAGGGTTTCGGGGAGCTGTTTTTT.

V gene TRBV30 combines with J gene TRBJ1-1; possible D gene TRBD1, 6 bases. Trimming took off 0 bases at V and 0 bases at J, with 11 bases between the two ends. The germline gives CDR1 GTSNPN, CDR2 SVGIG (reference sequence). This CDR3 contains 15 residues. This chain's CDR3 is CAWSVGGAMNTEAFF. The CDR3 DNA reads as TGTGCCTGGAGTGTTGGGGGGGCTATGAACACTGAAGCTTTCTTT.

This chain joins TRBV4-1 and TRBJ2-3, with TRBD2 matching 7 bases. This CDR3 comprises 13 residues. Germline lookup yields CDR1 MGHRA and CDR2 YSYEKL. Losses at the gene ends were 3 bases for V and 9 bases for J; bases not matched to a gene: 6. The CDR3 spells CASSQLLATTQYF. As DNA, the CDR3 is TGCGCCAGCAGCCAGTTACTAGCGACAACGCAGTATTTT.

The chain has TRBV19 and TRBJ2-3, with 15 bases fitting TRBD2. The J segment lost 4 bases and the V segment lost 1 base, leaving 6 bases of the junction unmatched. The CDR3 sequence is 18 residues long. The V gene's germline CDR1 is LNHDA and CDR2 SQIVND (reference sequence). The CDR3 protein is CASSIAGLAGGRADTQYF. The CDR3 DNA sequence: TGTGCCAGTAGTATAGCCGGACTAGCGGGGGGGCGGGCAGATACGCAGTATTTT.

CDR3: CASSIDSRTAYSNQPQHF. In nucleotides, the CDR3 is TGTGCCAGTAGTATAGATTCCCGGACAGCCTATAGCAATCAGCCCCAGCATTTT. V and J are TRBV19 and TRBJ1-5; D is perhaps TRBD1 (6 bases). V lost 0 bases, J lost 0 bases, and 15 bases lay in between. This CDR3 is 18 amino acids long. Germline values: CDR1 LNHDA, CDR2 SQIVND (reference sequence).

This clone was detected many times. The chain couples TRBV5-6 to TRBJ1-1; tentatively, D is TRBD1 (6 bases). This CDR3 is 14 amino acids long. V lost 3 bases to trimming and J lost 5 bases, with 14 bases between them. Germline V gives CDR1 SGHDT, CDR2 YYEEEE. The CDR3 is CASSSNQGRTEAFF. Here the CDR3 DNA reads TGTGCCAGCAGCTCAAACCAGGGGCGAACTGAAGCTTTCTTT.

This sequence joins TRBV12-2 and TRBJ2-5; the table's TRBD2 call for D was not verified on the DNA. TRBV12-2 is labeled a pseudogene. This CDR3 region has 18 residues. As DNA, the CDR3 is TGTGCAAGTCGCTTAGCGGCCCGACTAGCGGGGGGGCAAGAGACCCAGTACTTC. It encodes CASRLAARLAGGQETQYF.

In this sample, this clone turned up once. The chain recombines TRBV6-5 with TRBJ2-1, with 10 bases aligning to TRBD1. Germline values: CDR1 MNHEY, CDR2 SVGAGI. V gave up 3 bases and J gave up 6 bases; unmatched junction bases: 5. This CDR3 has 15 residues. The CDR3 loop is CASSYGTGEVNEQFF. CDR3 DNA: TGTGCCAGCAGTTATGGGACAGGGGAGGTCAATGAGCAGTTCTTC.

The chain has TRBV6-2 or TRBV6-3 and TRBJ2-7; 10 nucleotides agree with TRBD1. CDR1 and CDR2 from the germline V gene are MNHEY and SVGEGT. V trimming: 3 bases; J trimming: 7 bases; junction bases outside the gene matches: 12. The CDR3 extends over 16 amino acids. The CDR3 loop is CASSYQAPGTGDEQYF. The DNA of the CDR3 is TGTGCCAGCAGTTATCAGGCACCCGGGACAGGGGATGAGCAGTACTTC.

V gene TRBV6-5 combines with J gene TRBJ1-2, with 9 positions matching TRBD1. CDR1 and CDR2 (germline): MNHEY, SVGAGI. The CDR3 has 14 amino acids. The V segment lost 5 bases and the J segment 4 bases; nucleotides outside the gene matches: 5. Written as DNA, the CDR3 is TGTGCCAGCAGTCCCCTGGGACAGGGCTATGGCTACACCTTC. Translation gives CASSPLGQGYGYTF.

This rearrangement joins TRBV19 to TRBJ2-5, with TRBD1 matching over 7 bases. V lost 2 bases and J lost 0; bases outside the gene matches: 3. The germline V gene has CDR1 LNHDA and CDR2 SQIVND (reference sequence). The CDR3 length is 15 residues. This CDR3 reads CASSIQQGYQETQYF. CDR3 bases: TGTGCCAGTAGTATACAACAGGGGTACCAAGAGACCCAGTACTTC.

V and J are TRBV28 and TRBJ2-3, with 7 bases that match TRBD1. Germline V CDR1 and CDR2: MDHEN, SYDVKM. The CDR3 covers 16 residues. V shed 5 bases and J 1 base; nucleotides not matched to a gene: 9. Here the CDR3 reads CASSPDRVSRTDTQYF. DNA of the CDR3: TGTGCCAGCAGTCCAGACAGGGTCTCGCGCACAGATACGCAGTATTTT.

The rearrangement uses TRBV5-1 and TRBJ1-6; 9 bases are shared with TRBD1. Trimming at V came to 5 bases and at J to 7 bases, leaving 10 bases not matched to a gene. The CDR3 has 16 residues. Looked up from germline, CDR1 is SGHRS and CDR2 is YFSETQ. The CDR3 spells CASRFGDRVENSPLHF. DNA of the CDR3: TGCGCCAGCAGGTTTGGGGACAGGGTGGAGAATTCACCCCTCCACTTT.